This section outlines one T cell receptor beta chain sequence together with its context. The antigen is undetermined. Two oligonucleotides, mixed equimolar, formed the beta constant-region primer covering TRBC1 and TRBC2. Nested alpha and beta constant-region primers with the SP2 primer drove four PCR rounds on ligated cDNA. An oligonucleotide with the SP2 primer and a 12-nucleotide UMI was ligated to the cDNA 3' end. TCRdb passed the UMI-ligation and nested PCR reads through MiXCR, listing each CDR3 protein once. The sample records about 22,000 distinct CDR3 sequences, more than 7% being singletons. The record originates from a study of naive and memory T cell subsets. Study results and caveats: Clonotypes here are unpaired alpha or beta chain sequences. Over 95% of naive TCR sequences appeared only once after error correction, unlike memory subsets. Findings for naive and memory subsets could not be checked against ground truth.

Germline V gives CDR1 SGHRS, CDR2 YFSETQ. The CDR3 length is 13 residues. V gave up 1 base and J gave up 8 bases, with 9 bases separating them. Specimen: central memory CD8+ T cells from blood. The receptor was derived from a human donor in good health. The chain joins TRBV5-1 to TRBJ2-2; D not resolved. DNA for the CDR3: TGCGCCAGCAGCTTGAGGTCGGGTGGGGAGCTGTTTTTT. Its translation is CASSLRSGGELFF. The whole variable domain, filled in from reference TRBV5-1 and TRBJ2-2, reads KAGVTQTPRYLIKTRGQQVTLSCSPISGHRSVSWYQQTPGQGLQFLFEYFSETQRNKGNFPGRFSGRQFSNSRSEMNVSTLELGDSALYLCASSLRSGGELFFGEGSRLTVL.